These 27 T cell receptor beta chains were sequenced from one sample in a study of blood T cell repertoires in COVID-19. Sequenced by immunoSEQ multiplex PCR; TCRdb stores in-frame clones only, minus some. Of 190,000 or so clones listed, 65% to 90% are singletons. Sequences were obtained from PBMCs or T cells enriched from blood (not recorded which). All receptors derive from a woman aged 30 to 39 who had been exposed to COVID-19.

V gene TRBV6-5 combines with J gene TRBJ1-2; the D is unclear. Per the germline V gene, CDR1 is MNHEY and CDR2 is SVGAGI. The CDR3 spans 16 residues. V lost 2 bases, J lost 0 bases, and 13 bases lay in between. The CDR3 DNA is TGTGCCAGCAGTTACAGCGACGGAGAAGCTAACTATGGCTACACCTTC. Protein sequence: CASSYSDGEANYGYTF.

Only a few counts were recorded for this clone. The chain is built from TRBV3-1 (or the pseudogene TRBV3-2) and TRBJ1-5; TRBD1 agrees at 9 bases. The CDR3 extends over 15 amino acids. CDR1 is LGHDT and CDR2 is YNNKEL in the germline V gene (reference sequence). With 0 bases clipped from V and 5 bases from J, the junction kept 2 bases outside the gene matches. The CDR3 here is CASSQDRTGDQPQHF. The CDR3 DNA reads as TGTGCCAGCAGCCAAGATCGGACAGGGGATCAGCCCCAGCATTTT.

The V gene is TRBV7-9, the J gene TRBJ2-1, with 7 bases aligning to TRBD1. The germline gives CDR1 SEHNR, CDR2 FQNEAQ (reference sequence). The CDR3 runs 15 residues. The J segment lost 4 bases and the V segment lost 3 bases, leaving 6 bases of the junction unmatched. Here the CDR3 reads CASSFGQGEYNEQFF. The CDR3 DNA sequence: TGTGCCAGCAGCTTCGGGCAGGGGGAGTACAATGAGCAGTTCTTC.

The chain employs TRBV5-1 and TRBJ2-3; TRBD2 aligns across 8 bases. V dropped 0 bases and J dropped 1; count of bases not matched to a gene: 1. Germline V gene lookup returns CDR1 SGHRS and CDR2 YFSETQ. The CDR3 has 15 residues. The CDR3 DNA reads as TGCGCCAGCAGCTTGGTTAGCGGGGGCACAGATACGCAGTATTTT. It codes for CASSLVSGGTDTQYF.

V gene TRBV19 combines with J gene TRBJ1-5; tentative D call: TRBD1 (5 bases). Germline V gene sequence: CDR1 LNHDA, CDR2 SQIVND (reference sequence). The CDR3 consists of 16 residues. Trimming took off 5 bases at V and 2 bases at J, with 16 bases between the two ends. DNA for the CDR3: TGTGCCAGTAGTCCCGGGACTGCTATGGGCAATCAGCCCCAGCATTTT. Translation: CASSPGTAMGNQPQHF.

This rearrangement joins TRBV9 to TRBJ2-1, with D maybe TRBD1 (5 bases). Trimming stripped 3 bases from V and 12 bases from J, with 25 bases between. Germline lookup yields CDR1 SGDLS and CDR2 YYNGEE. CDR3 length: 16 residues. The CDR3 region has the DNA TGTGCCAGCAGCGCCCAAGGGGCAGGTGCCAATGAGCGGCAGTTCTTC. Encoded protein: CASSAQGAGANERQFF.

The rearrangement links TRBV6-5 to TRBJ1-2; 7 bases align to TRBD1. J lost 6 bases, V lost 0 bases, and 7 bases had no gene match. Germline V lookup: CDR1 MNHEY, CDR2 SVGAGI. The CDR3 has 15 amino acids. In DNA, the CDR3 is TGTGCCAGCAGTTACTCCGTCAGGGGGTCTCATGGCTACACCTTC. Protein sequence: CASSYSVRGSHGYTF.

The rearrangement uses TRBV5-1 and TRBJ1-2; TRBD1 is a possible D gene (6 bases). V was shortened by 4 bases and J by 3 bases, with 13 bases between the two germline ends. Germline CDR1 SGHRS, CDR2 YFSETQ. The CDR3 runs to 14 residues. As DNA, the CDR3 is TGCGCCAGCAGCCTTGCAGGGGCCGACTATGGCTACACCTTC. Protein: CASSLAGADYGYTF.

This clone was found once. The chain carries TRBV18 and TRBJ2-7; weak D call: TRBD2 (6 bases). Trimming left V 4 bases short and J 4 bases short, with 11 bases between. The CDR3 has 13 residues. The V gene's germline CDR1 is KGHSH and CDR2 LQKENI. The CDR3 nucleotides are TGTGCCAGCTCACTCAATGGAGGGTACGAGCAGTACTTC. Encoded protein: CASSLNGGYEQYF.

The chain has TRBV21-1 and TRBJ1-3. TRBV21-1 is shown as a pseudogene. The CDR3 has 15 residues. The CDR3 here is CASSKGWGGGDTIYF. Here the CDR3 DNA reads TGTGCCAGCAGCAAAGGATGGGGGGGCGGAGACACCATATATTTT.

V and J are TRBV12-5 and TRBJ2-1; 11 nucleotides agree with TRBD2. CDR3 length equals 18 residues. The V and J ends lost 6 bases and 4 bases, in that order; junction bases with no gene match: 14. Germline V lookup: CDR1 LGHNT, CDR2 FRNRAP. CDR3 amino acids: CASGRRFPTSGVYNEQFF. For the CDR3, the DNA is TGTGCTAGTGGCCGGCGGTTCCCGACTAGCGGGGTATACAATGAGCAGTTCTTC.

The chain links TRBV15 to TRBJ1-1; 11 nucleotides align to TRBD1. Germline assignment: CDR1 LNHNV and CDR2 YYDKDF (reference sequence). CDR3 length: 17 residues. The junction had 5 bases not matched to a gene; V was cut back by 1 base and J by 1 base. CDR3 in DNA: TGTGCCACCAGCAGAGGGACAGGGGGCGGGTCGAACACTGAAGCTTTCTTT. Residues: CATSRGTGGGSNTEAFF.

The DNA of the CDR3 is TGTGCCTGGAGTTTCGCGGGGGCCTGGAGGGAGCAGTTCTTC. It specifies CAWSFAGAWREQFF. The rearrangement links TRBV30 to TRBJ2-1; a possible D gene is TRBD2 (7 bases). The CDR3 totals 14 residues. With 2 bases removed from V and 10 bases from J, the gap between germline ends came to 18 bases. Looked up from germline, CDR1 is GTSNPN and CDR2 is SVGIG (reference sequence).

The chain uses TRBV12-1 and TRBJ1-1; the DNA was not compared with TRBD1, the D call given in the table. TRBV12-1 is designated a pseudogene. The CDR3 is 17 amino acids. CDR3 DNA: TGTGCCAGCAGCACCTCCGGGACAGCCGTTGGAAAGGGTGAAGCTTTCTTT. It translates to CASSTSGTAVGKGEAFF.

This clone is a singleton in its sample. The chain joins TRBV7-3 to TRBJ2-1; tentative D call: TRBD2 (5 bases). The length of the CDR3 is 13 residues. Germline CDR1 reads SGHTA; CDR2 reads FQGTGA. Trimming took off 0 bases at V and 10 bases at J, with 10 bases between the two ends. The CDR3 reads CASSLTVGGEQFF. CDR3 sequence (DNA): TGTGCCAGCAGCTTAACGGTGGGCGGGGAGCAGTTCTTC.

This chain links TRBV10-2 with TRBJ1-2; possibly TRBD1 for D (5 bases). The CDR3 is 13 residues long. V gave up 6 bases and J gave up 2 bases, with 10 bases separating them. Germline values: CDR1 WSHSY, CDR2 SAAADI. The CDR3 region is CASRTGENYGYTF. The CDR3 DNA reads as TGCGCCAGCAGAACGGGGGAAAACTATGGCTACACCTTC.

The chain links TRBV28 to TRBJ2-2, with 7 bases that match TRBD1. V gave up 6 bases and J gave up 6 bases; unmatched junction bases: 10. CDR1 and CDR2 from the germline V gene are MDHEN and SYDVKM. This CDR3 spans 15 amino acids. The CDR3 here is CASSKERDRAGELFF. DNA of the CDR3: TGTGCCAGCAGCAAAGAGAGAGACAGGGCCGGGGAGCTGTTTTTT.

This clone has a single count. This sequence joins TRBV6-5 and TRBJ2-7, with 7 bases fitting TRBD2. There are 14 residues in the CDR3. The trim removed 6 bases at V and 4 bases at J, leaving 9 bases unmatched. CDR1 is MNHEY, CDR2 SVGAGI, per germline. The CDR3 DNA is TGTGCCAGCAGCGCCCAGGGAGGGAGGTACGAGCAGTACTTC. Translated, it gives CASSAQGGRYEQYF.

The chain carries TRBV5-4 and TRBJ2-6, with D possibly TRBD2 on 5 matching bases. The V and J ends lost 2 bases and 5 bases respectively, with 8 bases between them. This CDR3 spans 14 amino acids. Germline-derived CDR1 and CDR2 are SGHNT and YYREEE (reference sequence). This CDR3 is CASSFEGWANVLTF. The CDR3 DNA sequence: TGTGCCAGCAGCTTTGAGGGTTGGGCCAACGTCCTGACTTTC.

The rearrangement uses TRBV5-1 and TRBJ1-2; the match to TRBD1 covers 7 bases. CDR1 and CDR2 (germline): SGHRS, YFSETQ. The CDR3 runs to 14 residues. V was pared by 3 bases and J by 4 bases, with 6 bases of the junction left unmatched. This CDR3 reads CASSSKTGVYGYTF. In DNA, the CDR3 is TGCGCCAGCAGCTCGAAAACAGGGGTCTATGGCTACACCTTC.

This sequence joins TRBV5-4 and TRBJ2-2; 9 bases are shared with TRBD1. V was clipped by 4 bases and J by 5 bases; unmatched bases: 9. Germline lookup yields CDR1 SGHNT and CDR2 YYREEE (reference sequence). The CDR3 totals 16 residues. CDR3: CASSGTGRTLTGELFF. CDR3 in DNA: TGTGCCAGCAGCGGGACAGGGAGGACTCTGACCGGGGAGCTGTTTTTT.

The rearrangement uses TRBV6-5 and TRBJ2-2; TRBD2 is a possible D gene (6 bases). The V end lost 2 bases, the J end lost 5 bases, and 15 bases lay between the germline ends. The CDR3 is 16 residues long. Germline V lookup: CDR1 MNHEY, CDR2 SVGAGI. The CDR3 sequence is CASSYASGEWTGELFF. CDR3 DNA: TGTGCCAGCAGTTACGCTTCGGGGGAATGGACCGGGGAGCTGTTTTTT.

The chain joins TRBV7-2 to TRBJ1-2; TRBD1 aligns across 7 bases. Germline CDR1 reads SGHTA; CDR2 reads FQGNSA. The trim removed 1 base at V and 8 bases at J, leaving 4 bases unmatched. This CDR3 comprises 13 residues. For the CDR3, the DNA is TGTGCCAGCAGCTTAGGACAGGGCTTAGGCTACACCTTC. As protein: CASSLGQGLGYTF.

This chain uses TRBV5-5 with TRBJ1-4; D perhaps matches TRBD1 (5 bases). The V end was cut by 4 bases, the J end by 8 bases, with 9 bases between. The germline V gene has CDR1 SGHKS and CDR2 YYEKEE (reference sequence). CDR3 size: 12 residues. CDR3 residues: CASSPEGEKLFF. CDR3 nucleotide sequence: TGTGCCAGCAGCCCGGAGGGGGAAAAACTGTTTTTT.

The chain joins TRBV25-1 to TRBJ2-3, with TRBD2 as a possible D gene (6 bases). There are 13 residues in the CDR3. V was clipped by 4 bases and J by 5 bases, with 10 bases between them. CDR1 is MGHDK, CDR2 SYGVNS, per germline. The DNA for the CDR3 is TGTGCCAGCAGTGGGAGGGTCCTAGATACGCAGTATTTT. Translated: CASSGRVLDTQYF. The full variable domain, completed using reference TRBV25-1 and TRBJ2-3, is EADIYQTPRYLVIGTGKKITLECSQTMGHDKMYWYQQDPGMELHLIHYSYGVNSTEKGDLSSESTVSRIRTEHFPLTLESARPSHTSQYLCASSGRVLDTQYFGPGTRLTVL.

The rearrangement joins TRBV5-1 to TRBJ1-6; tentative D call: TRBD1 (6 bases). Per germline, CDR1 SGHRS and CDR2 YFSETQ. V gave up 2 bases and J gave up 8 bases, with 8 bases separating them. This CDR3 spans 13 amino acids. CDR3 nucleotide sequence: TGCGCCAGCAGCTTCGCAGGGGATTCACCCCTCCACTTT. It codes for CASSFAGDSPLHF.

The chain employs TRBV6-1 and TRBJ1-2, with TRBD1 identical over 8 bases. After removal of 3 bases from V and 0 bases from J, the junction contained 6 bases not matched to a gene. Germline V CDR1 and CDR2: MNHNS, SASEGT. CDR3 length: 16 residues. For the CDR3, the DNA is TGTGCCAGCAGTGATGGCGACAGGGGCCCTAACTATGGCTACACCTTC. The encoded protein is CASSDGDRGPNYGYTF.